This section outlines one T cell receptor (beta chain) sequence together with its context. Its cognate antigen is unknown. This entry belongs to a study of T-cell memory formation after mild COVID-19. Study-wide results and caveats: Some responding clones appeared in pre-infection memory, suggesting cross-reactive memory joined. Day 15 to 85 contracting clones showed balanced CD4/CD8; later expanders leaned CD4+. CD4+ clones that contracted lay mainly in CM and EM; CD8+ ones lay in EMRA.

In germline, CDR1 is KGHSH, CDR2 LQKENI. This CDR3 has 16 residues. J was trimmed by 9 bases and V by 3 bases; bases with no gene match: 8. cDNA libraries for TCR alpha and TCR beta, carrying sample barcodes and UMIs, came from 5'RACE with constant-segment primers. Each CDR3 protein is one row after TCRdb ran MiXCR on the 5' RACE reads. The sample lists roughly 350,000 distinct CDR3 sequences; 25% to 30% were seen once. The TCR was taken from an adult woman who had mild COVID-19 (a few samples of this study predate the infection). Cell type and time point are not known. The chain has TRBV18 and TRBJ2-1; 13 nucleotides align to TRBD2. The sequencing sample was made of PBMCs or a T cell subset sorted from them (not recorded which). The CDR3 reads CASSPPLAGGSGEQFF. The CDR3 DNA is TGTGCCAGCTCACCGCCACTAGCGGGGGGGAGTGGTGAGCAGTTCTTC.